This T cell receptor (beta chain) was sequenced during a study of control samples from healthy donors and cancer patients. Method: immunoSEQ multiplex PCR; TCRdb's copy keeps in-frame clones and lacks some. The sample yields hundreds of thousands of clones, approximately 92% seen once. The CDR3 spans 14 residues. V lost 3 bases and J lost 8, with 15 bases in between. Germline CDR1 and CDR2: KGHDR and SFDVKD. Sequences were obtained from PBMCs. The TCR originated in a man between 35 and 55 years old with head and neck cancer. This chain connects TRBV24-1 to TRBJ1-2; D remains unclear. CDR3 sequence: CATSDAVGLRGYTF. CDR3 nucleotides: TGTGCCACCAGTGATGCCGTGGGCCTGCGGGGCTACACCTTC.